This T cell receptor (beta chain) was identified during a study of CD8 T cells in ankylosing spondylitis. As the method for making TCR beta libraries, quantitative 5'-RACE with molecular barcodes was used. TCRdb reanalysed the 5' RACE reads using MiXCR and keeps one entry per CDR3 protein. The table has almost 30,000 distinct CDR3 sequences, 5.3% seen once; the top ten hold roughly 1.9%. This clonotype was seen repeatedly, ten times or more. Its antigen is not identified. The CDR3 has 18 residues. Germline-derived CDR1 and CDR2 are SGDLS and YYNGEE. J gave up 3 bases and V 1 base, and 11 bases lay outside the gene matches. Whole-study results and caveats: Past studies reported some motif variants in reactive arthritis synovial fluid and blood. There was reportedly significant enrichment of clones that were disease-linked in matched ankylosing spondylitis synovial fluid. CD8+ cells made up the disease-linked clones, which were relatively rare in peripheral blood.

V usage is TRBV9 and J usage is TRBJ2-3, with 10 bases fitting TRBD2. The receptor was isolated from a female donor with ankylosing spondylitis or in good health (not recorded which). Material: blood, either unsorted or a sorted T cell fraction (not recorded which). The chain's CDR3 is CASSVRLAGAGGTDTQYF. In DNA form, the CDR3 reads TGTGCCAGCAGCGTAAGGCTAGCGGGAGCGGGGGGGACAGATACGCAGTATTTT.